This TCR beta chain was observed in a study of T cell responses to AZD1222 COVID-19 vaccine. Across the study: Combined were second doses at about 4 or about 12 weeks. Study-wide findings and caveats: Donors, mostly white British, included more females; clonal diversity was possibly underestimated.

Generated by immunoSEQ multiplex PCR, the TCRdb table keeps only in-frame clones and is missing some. The profile shows tens of thousands of clones, around 90% of them singletons. Remarks on this clone: Antigen: not known.

V shed 2 bases and J 6 bases; nucleotides not matched to a gene: 5. Looked up from germline, CDR1 is SGHTA and CDR2 is FQGTGA. The CDR3 is 14 residues long. Specimen: peripheral blood, collected on day 0 of AZD1222 vaccination. The sequence was obtained from an adult in good health. This rearrangement joins TRBV7-3 to TRBJ2-3; 7 bases fit TRBD2. In nucleotides, the CDR3 is TGTGCCAGCAGCTTATACCACGGGGGGGATACGCAGTATTTT. It specifies CASSLYHGGDTQYF.